One TCR beta chain is described in this entry. The antigen remains undetermined. Some clones are missing from TCRdb's copy, which holds only in-frame ones; the method was immunoSEQ multiplex PCR. The sample holds approximately 91,000 clones, more than 70% seen once. This sample is part of a study of lymphopenia after photon versus proton radiotherapy. CDR1 and CDR2 (germline): KGHSH, LQKENI. The CDR3 runs 13 residues. The ends were cut back, 5 bases at V and 6 bases at J, with 12 bases in the middle. Whole-study results and caveats: Better survival with proton therapy was suggested as possible, not demonstrated. After the lymphocyte nadir, photon-treated repertoires showed oligoclonal expansion, especially of CD8+ Temra cells. Post-nadir TCR diversity decline inversely tracked overall survival among those who died. Under photons, naive T cells and diversity fell while effector/memory populations rose.

The clonotype was recovered from a man in his 60s with pancreatic cancer. This specimen was peripheral blood, taken from a patient treated with proton-based radiotherapy. This sequence joins TRBV18 and TRBJ2-3; D call uncertain. CDR3 DNA: TGTGCCAGCTCATTAAACAGTAAGGATACGCAGTATTTT. This gives the protein CASSLNSKDTQYF.